Described below is a single T cell receptor beta chain sequence and its context. The junction departs from the called germline gene at one end, perhaps through a read error. The sample comes from a study of cytomegalovirus exposure and HLA in healthy donors. CDR1 SEHNR and CDR2 FQNEAQ come from the germline V gene (reference sequence). The CDR3 is 15 amino acids. Primers: 60 Vbeta forward and 13 Jbeta reverse. The table came from immunoSEQ multiplex PCR; TCRdb's copy has only in-frame clones and leaves some out. The sample shows over 150,000 clones, 75% of them seen only once. Sequencing was done on a sample of PBMCs. The TCR originated in a male donor in good health and CMV-seronegative. The chain has TRBV7-9 and TRBJ1-1; the D gene is possibly TRBD1 (5 bases). In DNA, the CDR3 is TGTTCCAGCAGCTTAGCCATAACGGTTCAGGGTGAAGCTTTCTTT. Amino acid sequence: CSSSLAITVQGEAFF.